These 27 T cell receptor beta chains originate from one sample sequenced in a study of blood T cell repertoires in COVID-19. Clones were sequenced by immunoSEQ multiplex PCR, and TCRdb holds only the in-frame ones, with some missing. Here the sample spans around 310,000 clones, 75% to 90% being singletons. Source material: PBMCs or T cells enriched from blood (not recorded which). The receptors shown here come from a woman aged 40 to 50 who had recovered from COVID-19.

The V and J genes are TRBV29-1 and TRBJ2-5; 12 nucleotides line up with TRBD2. Germline CDR1 and CDR2: SQVTM and ANQGSEA. J was trimmed by 5 bases and V by 5 bases; bases with no gene match: 9. The CDR3 is 15 amino acids. DNA of the CDR3: TGCAGCGTTCGGGCTAGCGGGAGGGCCTTGGAGACCCAGTACTTC. This gives the protein CSVRASGRALETQYF. Drawing the rest from reference TRBV29-1 and TRBJ2-5, the complete variable domain is SAVISQKPSRDICQRGTSLTIQCQVDSQVTMMFWYRQQPGQSLTLIATANQGSEATYESGFVIDKFPISRPNLTFSTLTVSNMSPEDSSIYLCSVRASGRALETQYFGPGTRLLVL.

The chain carries TRBV11-3 and TRBJ2-1; TRBD1 matches 7 bases. V lost 5 bases to trimming and J lost 2 bases; unmatched junction nucleotides: 0. This CDR3 is built from 13 residues. Germline V gene lookup returns CDR1 SGHNT and CDR2 YENEEA. Here the CDR3 reads CASSQGAYNEQFF. The CDR3 bases are TGTGCCAGCAGCCAGGGGGCCTACAATGAGCAGTTCTTC.

This chain connects TRBV11-2 to TRBJ2-7, with D possibly matching TRBD1 (5 bases). V was trimmed by 1 base and J by 6 bases, leaving 13 bases between them. This CDR3 region has 14 residues. Germline CDR1 and CDR2: SGHAT and FQNNGV. This chain's CDR3 is CASSLGQGPREQYF. The CDR3 DNA reads TGTGCCAGCAGCTTAGGGCAGGGCCCACGCGAGCAGTACTTC.

This chain links TRBV27 with TRBJ2-3; the D is unclear. Trimming left V 4 bases short and J 5 bases short, with 10 bases between. Germline V gene lookup returns CDR1 MNHEY and CDR2 SMNVEV (reference sequence). This CDR3 spans 13 amino acids. The CDR3 DNA sequence: TGTGCCAGCAGTTATTATTTCGGAGATACGCAGTATTTT. Its translation: CASSYYFGDTQYF.

The chain employs TRBV15 and TRBJ2-3; 9 bases are shared with TRBD1. Trimming took 8 bases from V and 2 from J; bases not matched to a gene: 5. This CDR3 comprises 14 residues. Germline values: CDR1 LNHNV, CDR2 YYDKDF (reference sequence). This CDR3 is CATSRDRVTDTQYF. The CDR3 DNA follows: TGTGCCACCTCACGGGACAGGGTCACAGATACGCAGTATTTT.

The CDR3 is CASSYSYGAADTQYF. In DNA form, the CDR3 reads TGTGCCAGCAGTTACTCGTATGGGGCGGCAGATACGCAGTATTTT. The genes are TRBV6-5 and TRBJ2-3; a possible D gene is TRBD1 (5 bases). There are 15 residues in the CDR3. Looked up from germline, CDR1 is MNHEY and CDR2 is SVGAGI. V was shortened by 0 bases and J by 4 bases, with 11 bases between the two germline ends.

The gene calls are TRBV6-5 and TRBJ1-6; TRBD1 aligns across 9 bases. The CDR3 contains 15 residues. After removal of 2 bases from V and 10 bases from J, the junction contained 6 bases not matched to a gene. Per the germline V gene, CDR1 is MNHEY and CDR2 is SVGAGI. Here the CDR3 DNA reads TGTGCCAGCAGTTACGGGACAGGGCAAAAATCACCCCTCCACTTT. Translating it yields CASSYGTGQKSPLHF.

This chain joins TRBV28 and TRBJ2-2, with D perhaps matching TRBD1 (6 bases). This CDR3 comprises 13 residues. The germline CDR1 and CDR2 sequences are MDHEN and SYDVKM. The V end lost 7 bases, the J end lost 6 bases, and 12 bases lay between the germline ends. The chain's CDR3 is CASTIQGPGELFF. The CDR3 DNA is TGTGCCAGCACCATACAGGGACCCGGGGAGCTGTTTTTT.

With respect to this clone: Additional DNA sequences in this sample encode the identical CDR3. The chain employs TRBV12-3 or TRBV12-4 and TRBJ1-3; unclear D gene. The CDR3 spans 13 residues. The V and J ends lost 3 bases and 3 bases respectively, with 6 bases between them. The CDR3 reads CASSFHSGNTIYF. Here the CDR3 DNA reads TGTGCCAGCAGTTTTCATAGTGGAAACACCATATATTTT.

The chain employs TRBV5-1 and TRBJ1-1; 10 nucleotides match TRBD1. Germline assignment: CDR1 SGHRS and CDR2 YFSETQ. The CDR3 covers 15 residues. With V trimmed by 3 bases and J by 6 bases, 8 bases remained unmatched. CDR3 in amino acids: CASSWETGTGAEAFF. The CDR3 region has the DNA TGCGCCAGCAGCTGGGAGACCGGGACAGGGGCTGAAGCTTTCTTT.

As regards this clone: Within the sample, other DNA sequences also encode this same CDR3. This chain joins TRBV2 and TRBJ1-5; perhaps TRBD1 as D (5 bases). Germline CDR1 and CDR2: SNHLY and FYNNEI. Trimming pared 4 bases from V and 0 bases from J, leaving 10 bases between. CDR3 length equals 15 residues. CDR3 loop: CASSGGEYSNQPQHF. CDR3 DNA: TGTGCCAGCAGTGGGGGGGAATATAGCAATCAGCCCCAGCATTTT.

CDR3 amino acids: CATSAYRGGETQYF. The CDR3 DNA reads as TGTGCCACCAGTGCTTACAGGGGCGGCGAGACCCAGTACTTC. The V call is TRBV24-1, the J call TRBJ2-5, with TRBD1 identical over 7 bases. This CDR3 comprises 14 residues. V was clipped by 5 bases and J by 5 bases; unmatched bases: 7. Germline V gene sequence: CDR1 KGHDR, CDR2 SFDVKD.

The V call is TRBV10-3, the J call TRBJ1-1, with TRBD1 matching over 9 bases. J was trimmed by 5 bases and V by 2 bases; bases with no gene match: 6. In germline, CDR1 is ENHRY, CDR2 SYGVKD. CDR3 length: 15 residues. The CDR3 is CAISEIQGAGTEAFF. In nucleotides, the CDR3 is TGTGCCATCAGTGAGATACAGGGGGCAGGTACTGAAGCTTTCTTT.

The chain couples TRBV7-8 to TRBJ1-4; the D is unclear. V lost 1 base and J lost 0, with 6 bases in between. This CDR3 has 15 residues. Germline assignment: CDR1 SGHVS and CDR2 FQNEAQ. The CDR3 region has the DNA TGTGCCAGCAGCTTAGGCCAGGCAACTAATGAAAAACTGTTTTTT. It is translated as CASSLGQATNEKLFF.

The V and J genes are TRBV28 and TRBJ2-7; TRBD1 aligns across 11 bases. Germline assignment: CDR1 MDHEN and CDR2 SYDVKM. Trimming cost V 6 bases and J 0 bases; bases outside gene matches: 1. The CDR3 runs 14 residues. The CDR3 spells CASRGQGGSYEQYF. The CDR3 nucleotides are TGTGCCAGCAGGGGACAGGGGGGCTCCTACGAGCAGTACTTC.

This chain uses TRBV9 with TRBJ2-2, with 8 bases identical to TRBD2. The trim removed 4 bases at V and 0 bases at J, leaving 5 bases unmatched. The germline CDR1 and CDR2 sequences are SGDLS and YYNGEE. The CDR3 totals 16 residues. The CDR3 DNA sequence: TGTGCCAGCAGCCGGGGACTAGTCCCGAACACCGGGGAGCTGTTTTTT. Translated: CASSRGLVPNTGELFF. Filled out from reference TRBV9 and TRBJ2-2, the complete variable domain reads DSGVTQTPKHLITATGQRVTLRCSPRSGDLSVYWYQQSLDQGLQFLIQYYNGEERAKGNILERFSAQQFPDLHSELNLSSLELGDSALYFCASSRGLVPNTGELFFGEGSRLTVL.

CDR3 region: CAWSVRGSGSYEQYF. The CDR3 region has the DNA TGTGCCTGGAGTGTACGGGGTAGCGGGAGTTACGAGCAGTACTTC. The chain joins TRBV30 to TRBJ2-7, with 9 bases fitting TRBD2. CDR1 GTSNPN and CDR2 SVGIG come from the germline V gene (reference sequence). The V and J ends lost 0 bases and 4 bases, in that order; junction bases with no gene match: 7. CDR3 length: 15 residues.

The chain couples TRBV19 to TRBJ2-1; D call uncertain. V lost 7 bases and J 0 bases, leaving 4 bases between the germline ends. The CDR3 totals 12 residues. Germline loops: CDR1 LNHDA, CDR2 SQIVND (reference sequence). CDR3 sequence reads: CASMSSYNEQFF. Here the CDR3 DNA reads TGTGCCAGTATGAGCTCCTACAATGAGCAGTTCTTC.

The chain employs TRBV6-5 and TRBJ1-1; TRBD1 might be the D (5 bases). This CDR3 has 14 amino acids. V shed 6 bases and J shed 5 bases, with 16 bases lying between them. The V gene's germline CDR1 is MNHEY and CDR2 SVGAGI. In DNA form, the CDR3 reads TGTGCCAGCAGCGCCTTTCCCGGGGGTACTGAAGCTTTCTTT. The encoded protein is CASSAFPGGTEAFF.

This clone showed up many times. This chain joins TRBV7-6 and TRBJ2-6, with 8 bases that match TRBD1. The CDR3 runs to 16 residues. The germline gives CDR1 SGHVS, CDR2 FNYEAQ. With 5 bases clipped from V and 7 bases from J, the junction kept 10 bases outside the gene matches. CDR3 in amino acids: CASSQSSQGGANVLTF. The CDR3, as DNA: TGTGCCAGCAGCCAGTCATCACAGGGGGGAGCCAACGTCCTGACTTTC.

In DNA, the CDR3 is TGTGCCAGCAGCTTGGGGCGGGTGCAATTATACAATGAGCAGTTCTTC. Translated: CASSLGRVQLYNEQFF. The rearrangement joins TRBV5-4 to TRBJ2-1, with a possible D match to TRBD2 (5 bases). This CDR3 region has 16 residues. Trimming removed 0 bases from V and 4 bases from J, with 14 bases in between. Germline V gene data show CDR1 as SGHNT and CDR2 as YYREEE (reference sequence).

The CDR3 nucleotides read TGTGCCAGCATCGATATGGCGGGAGGGGGGAAAGAGACCCAGTACTTC. It specifies CASIDMAGGGKETQYF. The chain couples TRBV5-4 to TRBJ2-5; 9 positions match TRBD2. The V and J ends lost 6 bases and 3 bases, in that order; junction bases with no gene match: 12. The CDR3 extends over 16 amino acids. CDR1 and CDR2 (germline): SGHNT, YYREEE (reference sequence).

CDR3 bases: TGTGCTACCCACCGCCAGTCTGGAAACACCATATATTTT. Translated, it gives CATHRQSGNTIYF. The chain carries TRBV12-5 and TRBJ1-3; D not resolved. There are 13 residues in the CDR3. Between the trimmed V and J ends, which lost 10 bases and 1 base, there was a span of 11 bases. Germline CDR1 LGHNT, CDR2 FRNRAP.

Written as DNA, the CDR3 is TGTGCCTGGAGGAACCGGACAGGCAGGTACGAGCAGTACTTC. Protein: CAWRNRTGRYEQYF. The rearrangement uses TRBV30 and TRBJ2-7, with 7 bases aligning to TRBD1. The V gene end was trimmed by 3 bases and the J gene end by 4 bases; junction bases not matched to a gene: 9. The CDR3 is made up of 14 amino acids. Looked up from germline, CDR1 is GTSNPN and CDR2 is SVGIG (reference sequence).

The chain carries TRBV4-1 and TRBJ1-4; 8 bases are shared with TRBD1. Germline values: CDR1 MGHRA, CDR2 YSYEKL. The CDR3 covers 15 residues. V shed 4 bases and J 2 bases; nucleotides not matched to a gene: 3. This CDR3 is CASSLQGETNEKLFF. The CDR3 DNA reads as TGCGCCAGCAGCCTACAGGGGGAGACTAATGAAAAACTGTTTTTT.

The chain links TRBV4-1 to TRBJ1-2; D possibly corresponds to TRBD1 (5 bases). The V gene's germline CDR1 is MGHRA and CDR2 YSYEKL. V was pared by 0 bases and J by 3 bases, with 8 bases between. CDR3 length: 14 amino acids. The CDR3 coding sequence is TGCGCCAGCAGCCAAGATGGAGGGGACTATGGCTACACCTTC. This gives the protein CASSQDGGDYGYTF.

This clone was seen once. The chain links TRBV5-4 to TRBJ1-6, with D perhaps matching TRBD1 (5 bases). The CDR3 is 13 residues long. The V end was cut by 6 bases, the J end by 6 bases, with 10 bases between. Germline CDR1 is SGHNT and CDR2 is YYREEE (reference sequence). The CDR3 coding sequence is TGTGCCAGCAATGAAGGGGTTAATTCACCCCTCCACTTT. Its protein product is CASNEGVNSPLHF.